This T cell receptor (beta chain) is drawn from a study of CD8 T cells in ankylosing spondylitis. Each TCR beta library was made by quantitative 5'-RACE that incorporated molecular barcodes. TCRdb called the 5' RACE reads again in MiXCR, with one record for every CDR3 protein. The top ten clones hold around 7% of a sample with 240,000 or so distinct CDR3 sequences, approximately 12% of them seen once. In this sample, this clonotype turned up many times. Antigen: not known. Study results and limitations: Disease-linked clones were found to be CD8+ and relatively rare in peripheral blood. What seemed typical of ankylosing spondylitis blood was a TCR beta motif built from about 8 highly homologous variants. Past studies reported some motif variants in reactive arthritis synovial fluid and blood.

The source of this sequence is a male donor with ankylosing spondylitis or in good health (not recorded which). Sample: blood, either unsorted or a sorted T cell fraction (not recorded which).

CDR3: CASSYSRHGTDTQYF. The CDR3 nucleotides are TGTGCCAGCAGTTACTCGAGACACGGCACAGATACGCAGTATTTT. The chain is built from TRBV6-5 and TRBJ2-3; the D is unclear. This CDR3 spans 15 amino acids. Germline loops: CDR1 MNHEY, CDR2 SVGAGI. Deletions cut 0 bases from V and 1 base from J, with 8 bases between.